This T cell receptor beta chain was identified during a study of cytomegalovirus exposure and HLA in healthy donors. As regards this clone: As yet, its antigen is unknown.

Regarding the study as a whole: Rare TCR sequences dominated, though some public TCRs recurred in many donors. Reports described diagnosis of cytomegalovirus status by the classifier as highly specific and sensitive.

V was clipped by 4 bases and J by 5 bases; unmatched bases: 2. Germline V gives CDR1 SGHRS, CDR2 YFSETQ. The CDR3 is 14 residues long. The data were produced by immunoSEQ multiplex PCR, yet TCRdb's version contains in-frame clones alone and is incomplete. The sample has 150,000 or so clones; about 85% are singletons. This TCR was sampled from a man aged 25 to 45 in good health and CMV-seropositive. The rearrangement links TRBV5-1 to TRBJ2-1, with TRBD2 matching 11 bases. The sequenced sample consisted of PBMCs. The CDR3: CASSRSGGDNEQFF. The CDR3, as DNA: TGCGCCAGCAGCCGTAGCGGGGGGGACAATGAGCAGTTCTTC.